The next 19 T cell receptor beta chains were all read from a single sample in a study of cytotoxic CD8 clonotypes in ibrutinib-treated CLL. Some clones are missing from TCRdb's copy, which holds only in-frame ones; the method was immunoSEQ multiplex PCR. Of around 26,000 clones listed, 75% to 85% are singletons. Material: PBMCs, obtained after 24 months of ibrutinib treatment. The receptor source for this set is a human donor with chronic lymphocytic leukemia.

The chain employs TRBV30 and TRBJ2-5; D is unresolved. Germline-derived CDR1 and CDR2 are GTSNPN and SVGIG (reference sequence). The ends were cut back, 4 bases at V and 0 bases at J, with 9 bases in the middle. CDR3 length: 13 residues. In DNA form, the CDR3 reads TGTGCCTGGATCAGTTTAAACCAAGAGACCCAGTACTTC. It translates to CAWISLNQETQYF.

V gene TRBV5-1 combines with J gene TRBJ1-1, with D unclear. Germline CDR1 reads SGHRS; CDR2 reads YFSETQ. The CDR3 consists of 20 residues. Trimming stripped 6 bases from V and 6 bases from J, with 36 bases between. The CDR3 DNA is TGCGCCAGCACTAGCGGTTTGGGGTTCACCCCCGATTCCAAAAATGCTGAAGCTTTCTTT. It encodes CASTSGLGFTPDSKNAEAFF.

This chain uses TRBV27 with TRBJ1-5, with D tentatively TRBD1 (5 bases). Trimming pared 6 bases from V and 6 bases from J, leaving 18 bases between. Germline loops: CDR1 MNHEY, CDR2 SMNVEV (reference sequence). This CDR3 has 15 amino acids. The CDR3 sequence: CASRETGGPGQPQHF. The DNA for the CDR3 is TGTGCCAGCAGAGAAACCGGGGGTCCAGGTCAGCCCCAGCATTTT.

This chain connects TRBV30 to TRBJ1-5; a possible D gene is TRBD1 (5 bases). The CDR3 is 13 amino acids. Germline CDR1 and CDR2: GTSNPN and SVGIG (reference sequence). Between the trimmed V and J ends, which lost 1 base and 6 bases, there was a span of 10 bases. The CDR3 sequence: CAWSERGTQPQHF. CDR3 nucleotides: TGTGCCTGGAGTGAGAGGGGAACTCAGCCCCAGCATTTT.

The rearrangement links TRBV5-6 to TRBJ1-1; 9 nucleotides align to TRBD1. This CDR3 contains 16 residues. The V and J ends lost 0 bases and 1 base, in that order; junction bases with no gene match: 4. Germline V gives CDR1 SGHDT, CDR2 YYEEEE. Here the CDR3 DNA reads TGTGCCAGCAGCTTGGGGACAGGGGCGAGGAACACTGAAGCTTTCTTT. It yields the protein CASSLGTGARNTEAFF.

In DNA, the CDR3 is TGTGCCAGCAGTGCTGCTGGCCCTAATTCACCCCTCCACTTT. Its translation: CASSAAGPNSPLHF. V and J are TRBV5-4 and TRBJ1-6; D gene ambiguous. The V end lost 5 bases, the J end lost 6 bases, and 12 bases lay between the germline ends. From germline, CDR1 is SGHNT and CDR2 YYREEE (reference sequence). The CDR3 consists of 14 residues.

The chain links TRBV13 to TRBJ2-5, with TRBD2 identical over 11 bases. Trimming at V came to 8 bases and at J to 5 bases, leaving 4 bases not matched to a gene. CDR1 is PRHDT, CDR2 FYEKMQ, per germline (reference sequence). The CDR3 totals 13 residues. The CDR3 loop is CASCPSGGETQYF. The CDR3 DNA reads TGTGCCAGCTGTCCTAGCGGGGGGGAGACCCAGTACTTC.

This clone was seen only once. J is TRBJ1-3 and V is TRBV5-1; 7 bases are a match to TRBD1. Germline V gives CDR1 SGHRS, CDR2 YFSETQ. The ends lost 3 bases at V and 0 bases at J; junction bases unmatched: 6. The CDR3 consists of 16 residues. The CDR3 reads CASSSRTGPSGNTIYF. The DNA for the CDR3 is TGCGCCAGCAGCTCCAGGACAGGCCCCTCTGGAAACACCATATATTTT. Full variable domain (missing parts from reference TRBV5-1 and TRBJ1-3): KAGVTQTPRYLIKTRGQQVTLSCSPISGHRSVSWYQQTPGQGLQFLFEYFSETQRNKGNFPGRFSGRQFSNSRSEMNVSTLELGDSALYLCASSSRTGPSGNTIYFGEGSWLTVV.

The table lists this clone with a count of one. This chain joins TRBV28 and TRBJ1-3; 7 bases are shared with TRBD1. The CDR3 is 14 amino acids. Germline CDR1 MDHEN, CDR2 SYDVKM. The J segment lost 4 bases and the V segment lost 2 bases, leaving 2 bases of the junction unmatched. DNA of the CDR3: TGTGCCAGCAGTTTAGTACAGGGGGGAAACACCATATATTTT. Protein: CASSLVQGGNTIYF.

The chain carries TRBV7-6 and TRBJ1-2; the D gene is possibly TRBD1 (5 bases). The CDR3 is 15 amino acids. The germline V gene has CDR1 SGHVS and CDR2 FNYEAQ. V was trimmed by 5 bases and J by 1 base, leaving 14 bases between them. The CDR3 protein is CASSATGQLNYGYTF. The CDR3 DNA sequence: TGTGCCAGCAGCGCTACAGGACAACTTAACTATGGCTACACCTTC.

V gene TRBV10-3 combines with J gene TRBJ2-7; D is perhaps TRBD2 (7 bases). The CDR3 runs 17 residues. V dropped 0 bases and J dropped 5 bases, with 20 bases sitting between them. Looked up from germline, CDR1 is ENHRY and CDR2 is SYGVKD. The CDR3, as DNA: TGTGCCATCAGTGAGTCAAGTCCCGGGGGGCCGTCGGACGAGCAGTACTTC. Translated: CAISESSPGGPSDEQYF.

The rearrangement joins TRBV7-8 to TRBJ2-7; D unclear. The CDR3 has 13 residues. The germline gives CDR1 SGHVS, CDR2 FQNEAQ. Trimming took 1 base from V and 7 from J, leaving 11 bases between them. CDR3 region: CASSLEVRGEQYF. The CDR3 nucleotides are TGTGCCAGCAGCTTAGAAGTACGCGGAGAGCAGTACTTC. Combining the CDR3 with reference TRBV7-8 and TRBJ2-7 gives the whole variable domain GAGVSQSPRYKVAKRGQDVALRCDPISGHVSLFWYQQALGQGPEFLTYFQNEAQLDKSGLPSDRFFAERPEGSVSTLKIQRTQQEDSAVYLCASSLEVRGEQYFGPGTRLTVT.

Only one count was recorded for this clone. The chain carries TRBV4-1 and TRBJ1-3; 8 bases fit TRBD1. Germline loops: CDR1 MGHRA, CDR2 YSYEKL. This CDR3 spans 15 amino acids. V gave up 1 base and J gave up 9 bases; unmatched junction bases: 8. The CDR3 region has the DNA TGCGCCAGCAGCCAAGTCCCGGGACAGGCGCCCACCATATATTTT. It encodes CASSQVPGQAPTIYF.

CDR3 protein: CASSENRGFEKLFF. The CDR3, as DNA: TGTGCCAGCAGTGAAAACAGGGGGTTTGAAAAACTGTTTTTT. V is TRBV6-5 and J is TRBJ1-4, with 8 bases that match TRBD1. V was clipped by 5 bases and J by 7 bases; unmatched bases: 6. Looked up from germline, CDR1 is MNHEY and CDR2 is SVGAGI. The CDR3 sequence is 14 residues long.

Here the CDR3 DNA reads TGTGCCAGCTGGACCGGGACAGGGTCATTGGAGCAGTACTTC. The encoded protein is CASWTGTGSLEQYF. The chain couples TRBV28 to TRBJ2-7; 9 positions agree with TRBD1. The CDR3 has 14 residues. The V segment lost 8 bases and the J segment 7 bases; nucleotides outside the gene matches: 12. Germline loops: CDR1 MDHEN, CDR2 SYDVKM.

The chain links TRBV7-2 to TRBJ2-7; 7 nucleotides agree with TRBD2. Germline values: CDR1 SGHTA, CDR2 FQGNSA. V lost 8 bases and J lost 3; bases outside the gene matches: 10. The CDR3 runs to 14 residues. The CDR3 is CASSTGGGDYEQYF. The CDR3, as DNA: TGTGCCAGCTCGACGGGCGGGGGAGACTACGAGCAGTACTTC.

In this sample, this clone turned up once. The chain joins TRBV5-5 to TRBJ2-2; D might be TRBD2 (5 bases). Deletions cut 0 bases from V and 0 bases from J, with 9 bases between. CDR1 and CDR2 from the germline V gene are SGHKS and YYEKEE (reference sequence). This CDR3 has 16 amino acids. In nucleotides, the CDR3 is TGTGCCAGCAGCTTGGTGAGGGCAACGAACACCGGGGAGCTGTTTTTT. It is translated as CASSLVRATNTGELFF.

This clone was seen only a few times. With only one base between it and a far larger clone, this is likely a read error. This rearrangement joins TRBV4-2 to TRBJ2-2, with D unresolved. CDR1 is LGHNA and CDR2 is YNFKEQ in the germline V gene. V was trimmed by 4 bases and J by 0 bases, leaving 12 bases between them. The CDR3 contains 16 residues. The CDR3 here is CASSPYHPSNTGELFF. The CDR3 nucleotides are TGTGCCAGCAGCCCCTATCACCCATCGAACACCGGGGAGCTGTTTTTT.

The chain links TRBV18 to TRBJ1-5; 8 bases align to TRBD1. Looked up from germline, CDR1 is KGHSH and CDR2 is LQKENI. The V segment lost 3 bases and the J segment 1 base; nucleotides outside the gene matches: 5. This CDR3 has 16 residues. The CDR3 sequence: CASSPSTGDSNQPQHF. Here the CDR3 DNA reads TGTGCCAGCTCACCCTCGACAGGGGACAGCAATCAGCCCCAGCATTTT.